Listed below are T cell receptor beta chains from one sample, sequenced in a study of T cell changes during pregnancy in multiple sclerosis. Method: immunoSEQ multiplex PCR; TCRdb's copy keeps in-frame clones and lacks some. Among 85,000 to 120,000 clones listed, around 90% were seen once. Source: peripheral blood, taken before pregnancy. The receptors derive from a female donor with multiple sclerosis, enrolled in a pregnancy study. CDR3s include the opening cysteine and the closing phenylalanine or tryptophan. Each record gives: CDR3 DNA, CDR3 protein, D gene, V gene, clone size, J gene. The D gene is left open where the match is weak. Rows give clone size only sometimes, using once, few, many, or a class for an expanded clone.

cdr3_nt: TGTGCCAGCAGCTTCACGGGACAGGGGACAGGCTACACCTTC; cdr3_aa: CASSFTGQGTGYTF; d_call: TRBD1; v_call: TRBV7-8; clone_size: .; j_call: TRBJ1-2
cdr3_nt: TGTGCCAGCAGTAGGACCGGGACAGCCGTTAATGAGCAGTTCTTC; cdr3_aa: CASSRTGTAVNEQFF; d_call: TRBD1; v_call: TRBV7-3; clone_size: .; j_call: TRBJ2-1
cdr3_nt: TGTGCCAGCAGCAACGCCCTGGCAGGGCGAAAACTGTTTTTT; cdr3_aa: CASSNALAGRKLFF; d_call: .; v_call: TRBV5-4; clone_size: few; j_call: TRBJ1-4
cdr3_nt: TGTGCCAGCAGTTACCGACAGGGAACGAATTCACCCCTCCACTTT; cdr3_aa: CASSYRQGTNSPLHF; d_call: TRBD1; v_call: TRBV6-6; clone_size: .; j_call: TRBJ1-6
cdr3_nt: TGTGCCAGCAGCTCCTCTAGGCAGGGCTTCGGCGAGCAGTACTTC; cdr3_aa: CASSSSRQGFGEQYF; d_call: .; v_call: TRBV5-5; clone_size: once; j_call: TRBJ2-7
cdr3_nt: TGTGCCAGCAGCCAATTAGTCCAGGGTGGCTACACCTTC; cdr3_aa: CASSQLVQGGYTF; d_call: .; v_call: TRBV14; clone_size: few; j_call: TRBJ1-2
cdr3_nt: TGTGCCATCAGTCTTTTAGGAGGCAGGGAGGATTACGATGGCTACACCTTC; cdr3_aa: CAISLLGGREDYDGYTF; d_call: .; v_call: TRBV10-3; clone_size: .; j_call: TRBJ1-2
cdr3_nt: TGTGCCAGCAGCCAAGGGACTAGCGGGAGGACCCCGCAGTTCTTC; cdr3_aa: CASSQGTSGRTPQFF; d_call: TRBD2; v_call: TRBV27; clone_size: .; j_call: TRBJ2-1
cdr3_nt: TGTGCCATCCAGGGACAAGAGAACACTGAAGCTTTCTTT; cdr3_aa: CAIQGQENTEAFF; d_call: .; v_call: TRBV10-3; clone_size: .; j_call: TRBJ1-1
cdr3_nt: TGCAGCGTTGCCCCAGTGATAAACTATGGCTACACCTTC; cdr3_aa: CSVAPVINYGYTF; d_call: .; v_call: TRBV29-1; clone_size: once; j_call: TRBJ1-2
cdr3_nt: TGCGCCAGCAGCCAAGCCTCAGGACAGTCCTATGGCTACACCTTC; cdr3_aa: CASSQASGQSYGYTF; d_call: .; v_call: TRBV4-3; clone_size: .; j_call: TRBJ1-2
cdr3_nt: TGCAGCGTTGCATACTCGGCCTACGAGCAGTACTTC; cdr3_aa: CSVAYSAYEQYF; d_call: .; v_call: TRBV29-1; clone_size: once; j_call: TRBJ2-7
cdr3_nt: TGTGCCAGCAGTACCCGACAGGGACCTCACTACGAGCAGTACTTC; cdr3_aa: CASSTRQGPHYEQYF; d_call: TRBD1; v_call: TRBV27; clone_size: .; j_call: TRBJ2-7
cdr3_nt: TGTGCCAGCAGCTTAGAAGAGGGCGTCTATGGCTACACCTTC; cdr3_aa: CASSLEEGVYGYTF; d_call: .; v_call: TRBV7-9; clone_size: few; j_call: TRBJ1-2
cdr3_nt: TGTGCCAGCAGCCTCTCGGACTACGGGGAGCTGTTTTTT; cdr3_aa: CASSLSDYGELFF; d_call: .; v_call: TRBV7-2; clone_size: .; j_call: TRBJ2-2
cdr3_nt: TGTGCCAGCAGCCCTCGAGGACAGGGTCGTTACGAGCAGTACTTC; cdr3_aa: CASSPRGQGRYEQYF; d_call: TRBD1; v_call: TRBV7-2; clone_size: .; j_call: TRBJ2-7
cdr3_nt: TGTGCCAGCAGTTTATACAGGGTTGCTGAAGCTTTCTTT; cdr3_aa: CASSLYRVAEAFF; d_call: .; v_call: TRBV27; clone_size: .; j_call: TRBJ1-1
cdr3_nt: TGTGCCTGGAGTGTGCGAGGTGGAGATACGCAGTATTTT; cdr3_aa: CAWSVRGGDTQYF; d_call: .; v_call: TRBV30; clone_size: .; j_call: TRBJ2-3
cdr3_nt: TGTGCCAGCAGCCCGTTTACAGATACGCAGTATTTT; cdr3_aa: CASSPFTDTQYF; d_call: .; v_call: TRBV11-3; clone_size: .; j_call: TRBJ2-3
cdr3_nt: TGTGCCAGCAGTGGTCAGGAACCCACTGAAGCTTTCTTT; cdr3_aa: CASSGQEPTEAFF; d_call: .; v_call: TRBV6-1; clone_size: once; j_call: TRBJ1-1
cdr3_nt: TGTGCCAGCAGGATGACAGGAGAAACTAATGAAAAACTGTTTTTT; cdr3_aa: CASRMTGETNEKLFF; d_call: .; v_call: TRBV5-6; clone_size: .; j_call: TRBJ1-4
cdr3_nt: TGTGCCAGCAGCTTAGTACCCGACAGAATCGGGGAGCTGTTTTTT; cdr3_aa: CASSLVPDRIGELFF; d_call: .; v_call: TRBV7-9; clone_size: once; j_call: TRBJ2-2
cdr3_nt: TGTGCCAGCAGAGTGGGGAGGTACGGGGAGCAGTTCTTC; cdr3_aa: CASRVGRYGEQFF; d_call: .; v_call: TRBV11-3; clone_size: .; j_call: TRBJ2-1
cdr3_nt: TGTGCCAGCAGTCCAGGGGCCCTGGGCACTGAAGCTTTCTTT; cdr3_aa: CASSPGALGTEAFF; d_call: .; v_call: TRBV6-5; clone_size: once; j_call: TRBJ1-1
cdr3_nt: TGCGCCAGCAGCTTGGGGCCGGGAGGGGGGTCCTACGAGCAGTACTTC; cdr3_aa: CASSLGPGGGSYEQYF; d_call: TRBD2; v_call: TRBV5-1; clone_size: .; j_call: TRBJ2-7
cdr3_nt: TGTGCCAGCAGCCCTAGGACAGGGAATCAGCCCCAGCATTTT; cdr3_aa: CASSPRTGNQPQHF; d_call: TRBD1; v_call: TRBV7-2; clone_size: .; j_call: TRBJ1-5
cdr3_nt: TGCGCCAGCAGCTTGTCCGGGGGGCTCGATGAGCAGTTCTTC; cdr3_aa: CASSLSGGLDEQFF; d_call: .; v_call: TRBV5-1; clone_size: .; j_call: TRBJ2-1
cdr3_nt: TGTGCCAGCAGCTTGGATCTGGGGAGCTATGGCTACACCTTC; cdr3_aa: CASSLDLGSYGYTF; d_call: .; v_call: TRBV5-6; clone_size: .; j_call: TRBJ1-2
cdr3_nt: TGTGCCAGCAGCTCGAACGCGGCGGGGGGAACAGATACGCAGTATTTT; cdr3_aa: CASSSNAAGGTDTQYF; d_call: TRBD2; v_call: TRBV9; clone_size: .; j_call: TRBJ2-3
cdr3_nt: TGTGCCAGCAGCCTGCTGGCCGCCGGGGAGCAGTACTTC; cdr3_aa: CASSLLAAGEQYF; d_call: .; v_call: TRBV11-1; clone_size: .; j_call: TRBJ2-7
cdr3_nt: TGCGCCAGCAGCCCCTTGCAGGGGGGTCAGCCCCAGCATTTT; cdr3_aa: CASSPLQGGQPQHF; d_call: TRBD1; v_call: TRBV4-1; clone_size: .; j_call: TRBJ1-5
cdr3_nt: TGTGCCAGCAGCCACCGGGACTCTACCTACAATGAGCAGTTCTTC; cdr3_aa: CASSHRDSTYNEQFF; d_call: .; v_call: TRBV27; clone_size: once; j_call: TRBJ2-1
cdr3_nt: TGTGCCAGCAGTGAAGTCGACGGGAGCTCCTACGAGCAGTACTTC; cdr3_aa: CASSEVDGSSYEQYF; d_call: .; v_call: TRBV6-1; clone_size: .; j_call: TRBJ2-7
cdr3_nt: TGTGCCAGCAGTGCCCTAAAGACAGGGGGGAATGAAGCTTTCTTT; cdr3_aa: CASSALKTGGNEAFF; d_call: TRBD1; v_call: TRBV6-1; clone_size: .; j_call: TRBJ1-1
cdr3_nt: TGTGCCAGCAGCCGTATACCGGGACAGGGTTTAGGCGAGCAGTACTTC; cdr3_aa: CASSRIPGQGLGEQYF; d_call: TRBD1; v_call: TRBV5-4; clone_size: .; j_call: TRBJ2-7
cdr3_nt: TGTGCCAGCAGTTTTCCCGGGACAGGGTTTTGGTATTCACCCCTCCACTTT; cdr3_aa: CASSFPGTGFWYSPLHF; d_call: TRBD1; v_call: TRBV28; clone_size: .; j_call: TRBJ1-6
cdr3_nt: TGTGCCAGCAGCTTAGGACAGGGGTTAGCCTACGAGCAGTACTTC; cdr3_aa: CASSLGQGLAYEQYF; d_call: TRBD1; v_call: TRBV7-3; clone_size: .; j_call: TRBJ2-7
cdr3_nt: TGCGCCAGCAGCTTGGACGGGACAGGAGGGGAAAAACTGTTTTTT; cdr3_aa: CASSLDGTGGEKLFF; d_call: TRBD1; v_call: TRBV5-1; clone_size: .; j_call: TRBJ1-4
cdr3_nt: TGTGCCAGCACCTGGGGGCTAGCGGACACCGGGGAGCTGTTTTTT; cdr3_aa: CASTWGLADTGELFF; d_call: .; v_call: TRBV7-9; clone_size: .; j_call: TRBJ2-2
cdr3_nt: TGTGCCAGCAGCTCGGAGGGGCATCAGCCCCAGCATTTT; cdr3_aa: CASSSEGHQPQHF; d_call: .; v_call: TRBV11-2; clone_size: .; j_call: TRBJ1-5
cdr3_nt: TGTGCCAGCAGCTTAGATCGGGTGGGACTAGCAGGCTACGAGCAGTACTTC; cdr3_aa: CASSLDRVGLAGYEQYF; d_call: TRBD2; v_call: TRBV11-2; clone_size: .; j_call: TRBJ2-7
cdr3_nt: TGTGCCAGCAGCTTGGGTTCTGGTTTCGGGTTAGTTGGCTACACCTTC; cdr3_aa: CASSLGSGFGLVGYTF; d_call: .; v_call: TRBV5-4; clone_size: .; j_call: TRBJ1-2
cdr3_nt: TGTGCCAGTAGTATCGGGACAGCACTTAGCAATCAGCCCCAGCATTTT; cdr3_aa: CASSIGTALSNQPQHF; d_call: TRBD1; v_call: TRBV19; clone_size: .; j_call: TRBJ1-5
cdr3_nt: TGTGCCAGCAGTTTATTCTTGGGACAAGCCTACGAGCAGTACTTC; cdr3_aa: CASSLFLGQAYEQYF; d_call: .; v_call: TRBV27; clone_size: .; j_call: TRBJ2-7
cdr3_nt: TGTGCCAGCACCGAGGGCATTTCTAGCACAGATACGCAGTATTTT; cdr3_aa: CASTEGISSTDTQYF; d_call: .; v_call: TRBV7-6; clone_size: .; j_call: TRBJ2-3
cdr3_nt: TGTGCCAGCAGCATAGGAGGGCCTAAAGCTTTCTTT; cdr3_aa: CASSIGGPKAFF; d_call: .; v_call: TRBV28; clone_size: .; j_call: TRBJ1-1
cdr3_nt: TGTGCCAGCAGCATACATACAGGGGATTATGGCTACACCTTC; cdr3_aa: CASSIHTGDYGYTF; d_call: TRBD1; v_call: TRBV7-9; clone_size: .; j_call: TRBJ1-2
cdr3_nt: TGCGCCAGCAGCCAAGAGTTTGGACAGGGAATAACCTATGGCTACACCTTC; cdr3_aa: CASSQEFGQGITYGYTF; d_call: TRBD1; v_call: TRBV4-1; clone_size: .; j_call: TRBJ1-2
cdr3_nt: TGTGCCAGCAGTGGGTCAGGGGACTACGAGCAGTACTTC; cdr3_aa: CASSGSGDYEQYF; d_call: .; v_call: TRBV6-6; clone_size: .; j_call: TRBJ2-7
cdr3_nt: TGTGCCAGAAGCCTGCGACAGGGTATGGGTCAGCCCCAGCATTTT; cdr3_aa: CARSLRQGMGQPQHF; d_call: TRBD1; v_call: TRBV5-3; clone_size: .; j_call: TRBJ1-5
cdr3_nt: TGTGCCATCCTCCCCCCAGGGGTTCATGGCTATGGCTACACCTTC; cdr3_aa: CAILPPGVHGYGYTF; d_call: .; v_call: TRBV2; clone_size: .; j_call: TRBJ1-2
cdr3_nt: TGCGCCAGCACGTCCACGACCGGGACAATGCACGAGCAGTACTTC; cdr3_aa: CASTSTTGTMHEQYF; d_call: .; v_call: TRBV5-1; clone_size: few; j_call: TRBJ2-7
cdr3_nt: TGTGCCAGCAGCCCCGGGACACACTATGGCTACACCTTC; cdr3_aa: CASSPGTHYGYTF; d_call: .; v_call: TRBV6-5; clone_size: once; j_call: TRBJ1-2
cdr3_nt: TGTGCCAGCAGTGAATCGGCGAAGCCGACAAGCACAGATACGCAGTATTTT; cdr3_aa: CASSESAKPTSTDTQYF; d_call: .; v_call: TRBV6-1; clone_size: .; j_call: TRBJ2-3
cdr3_nt: TGTGCCAGCAGCTTAGGGGACTCTTACACAGATACGCAGTATTTT; cdr3_aa: CASSLGDSYTDTQYF; d_call: .; v_call: TRBV7-2; clone_size: .; j_call: TRBJ2-3